Following are 7 T cell receptor beta chains from one sample sequenced in a study of cytomegalovirus exposure and HLA in healthy donors. 13 Jbeta primers and 60 Vbeta primers were used for the PCR. Generated by immunoSEQ multiplex PCR, the TCRdb table keeps only in-frame clones and is missing some. The sample table includes approximately 110,000 clones. The sample consisted of PBMCs. Receptor source: a man aged 50 to 60 in good health and CMV-seronegative.

V usage is TRBV19 and J usage is TRBJ2-6; D not resolved. This CDR3 is 15 amino acids long. In germline, CDR1 is LNHDA, CDR2 SQIVND (reference sequence). The V end was cut by 1 base, the J end by 0 bases, with 4 bases between. The CDR3 nucleotides are TGTGCCAGTAGTATAGGGAGCTCTGGGGCCAACGTCCTGACTTTC. Protein: CASSIGSSGANVLTF.

For this clone: At one end the junction does not follow the germline gene, possibly because of a read error. The chain combines TRBV19 with TRBJ1-1; a weak D match, TRBD1 (5 bases). Looked up from germline, CDR1 is LNHDA and CDR2 is SQIVND (reference sequence). CDR3 length: 9 amino acids. CDR3 DNA: TGTGCCAGTGGGGCGGCCCGGGTCTTT. It translates to CASGAARVF. The complete variable domain, with remaining parts taken from reference TRBV19 and TRBJ1-1, reads DGGITQSPKYLFRKEGQNVTLSCEQNLNHDAMYWYRQDPGQGLRLIYYSQIVNDFQKGDIAEGYSVSREKKESFPLTVTSAQKNPTAFYLCASGAARVFGQGTRLTVV.

The rearrangement uses TRBV5-1 and TRBJ2-2; possible D gene TRBD1, 7 bases. Germline values: CDR1 SGHRS, CDR2 YFSETQ. The CDR3 has 15 amino acids. V was shortened by 4 bases and J by 7 bases, with 17 bases between the two germline ends. Here the CDR3 reads CASSLEGAAFGELFF. The CDR3 nucleotides read TGCGCCAGCAGCCTGGAGGGGGCGGCGTTCGGGGAGCTGTTTTTT.

The V gene is TRBV5-1, the J gene TRBJ1-5, with D perhaps TRBD1 (5 bases). In germline, CDR1 is SGHRS, CDR2 YFSETQ. Trimming removed 4 bases from V and 0 bases from J, with 8 bases in between. The CDR3 extends over 14 amino acids. This CDR3 is CASSPGDSNQPQHF. CDR3 DNA sequence: TGCGCCAGCAGCCCGGGGGATAGCAATCAGCCCCAGCATTTT.

The V and J genes are TRBV5-6 and TRBJ1-2, with TRBD1 matching 7 bases. The CDR3 is made up of 14 amino acids. V lost 3 bases, J lost 0 bases, and 2 bases stayed unmatched. Germline CDR1 reads SGHDT; CDR2 reads YYEEEE. The DNA of the CDR3 is TGTGCCAGCAGCTCAGGACAGGCTAACTATGGCTACACCTTC. It is translated as CASSSGQANYGYTF.

This rearrangement joins TRBV7-2 to TRBJ1-1; TRBD1 agrees at 7 bases. Germline V gives CDR1 SGHTA, CDR2 FQGNSA. The CDR3 consists of 15 residues. V shed 5 bases and J 1 base; nucleotides not matched to a gene: 7. CDR3 coding DNA: TGTGCCAGCAGCCCCGTCGGACAGGCGAACACTGAAGCTTTCTTT. Its translation is CASSPVGQANTEAFF.

CDR3 sequence reads: CATSGGTGGVSYNSPLHF. The DNA of the CDR3 is TGTGCCACCAGCGGGGGGACAGGGGGCGTCAGCTATAATTCACCCCTCCACTTT. The chain uses TRBV15 and TRBJ1-6; the match to TRBD1 covers 12 bases. Trimming took 5 bases from V and 3 from J; bases not matched to a gene: 8. The CDR3 has 18 residues. Germline V gives CDR1 LNHNV, CDR2 YYDKDF (reference sequence).